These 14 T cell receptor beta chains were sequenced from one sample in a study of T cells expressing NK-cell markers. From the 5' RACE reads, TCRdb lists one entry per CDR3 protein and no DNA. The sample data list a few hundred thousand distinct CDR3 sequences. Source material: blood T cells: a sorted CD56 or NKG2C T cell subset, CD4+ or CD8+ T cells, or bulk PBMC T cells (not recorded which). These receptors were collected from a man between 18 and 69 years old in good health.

The CDR3 loop is CSARRTGSNSPLHF. The chain carries TRBV20-1 and TRBJ1-6; TCRdb returns TRBD1, unconfirmable since there is no DNA. In germline, CDR1 is DFQATT, CDR2 SNEGSKA (reference sequence). The CDR3 spans 14 residues.

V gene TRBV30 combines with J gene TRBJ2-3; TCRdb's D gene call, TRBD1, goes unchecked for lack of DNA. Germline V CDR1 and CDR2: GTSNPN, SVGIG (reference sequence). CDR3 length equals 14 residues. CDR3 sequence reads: CAWSPGQGVPTQYF.

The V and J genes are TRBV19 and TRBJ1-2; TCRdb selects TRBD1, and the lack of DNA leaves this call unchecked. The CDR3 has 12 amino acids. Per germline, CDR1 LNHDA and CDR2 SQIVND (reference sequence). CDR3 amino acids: CASSPQGPGYTF.

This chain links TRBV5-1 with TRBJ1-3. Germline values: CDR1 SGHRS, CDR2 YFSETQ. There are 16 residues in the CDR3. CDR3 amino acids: CASSMFAGTSGNTIYF.

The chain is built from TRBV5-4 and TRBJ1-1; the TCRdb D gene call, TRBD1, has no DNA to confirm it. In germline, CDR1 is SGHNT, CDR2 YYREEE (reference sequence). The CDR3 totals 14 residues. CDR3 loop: CASSYYRGVGEAFF.

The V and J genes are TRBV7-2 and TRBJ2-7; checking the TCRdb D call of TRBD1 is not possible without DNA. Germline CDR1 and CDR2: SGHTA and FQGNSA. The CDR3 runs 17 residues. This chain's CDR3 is CASSLRTGGSFSYEQYF.

The CDR3 loop reads CATGGLAGLQETQYF. This rearrangement joins TRBV27 to TRBJ2-5; TCRdb's D gene call, TRBD2, goes unchecked for lack of DNA. This CDR3 region has 15 residues. Germline CDR1 and CDR2: MNHEY and SMNVEV (reference sequence).

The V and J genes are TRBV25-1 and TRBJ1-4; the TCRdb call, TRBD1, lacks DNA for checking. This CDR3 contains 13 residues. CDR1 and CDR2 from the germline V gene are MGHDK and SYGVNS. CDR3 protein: CASNREVGEKLFF.

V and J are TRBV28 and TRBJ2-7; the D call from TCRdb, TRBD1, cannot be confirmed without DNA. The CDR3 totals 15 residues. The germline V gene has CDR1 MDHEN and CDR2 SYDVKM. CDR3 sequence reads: CASSLKPSDSYEQYF.

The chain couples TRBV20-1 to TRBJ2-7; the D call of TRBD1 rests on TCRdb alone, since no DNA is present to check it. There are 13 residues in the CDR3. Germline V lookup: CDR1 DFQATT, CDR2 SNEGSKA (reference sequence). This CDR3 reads CSATSPLTYEQYF.

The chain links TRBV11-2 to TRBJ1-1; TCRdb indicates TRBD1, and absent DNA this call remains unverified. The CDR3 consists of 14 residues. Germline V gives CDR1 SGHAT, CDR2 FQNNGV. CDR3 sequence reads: CASSSQALNTEAFF.

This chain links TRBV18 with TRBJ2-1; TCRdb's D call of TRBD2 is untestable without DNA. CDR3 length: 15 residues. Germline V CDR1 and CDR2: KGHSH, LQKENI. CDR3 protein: CASSLLGLAGNEQFF.

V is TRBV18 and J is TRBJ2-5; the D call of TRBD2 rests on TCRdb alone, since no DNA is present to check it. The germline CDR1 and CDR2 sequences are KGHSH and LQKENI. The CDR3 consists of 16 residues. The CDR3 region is CASSPGTRTAGETQYF. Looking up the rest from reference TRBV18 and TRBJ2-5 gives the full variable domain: NAGVMQNPRHLVRRRGQEARLRCSPMKGHSHVYWYRQLPEEGLKFMVYLQKENIIDESGMPKERFSAEFPKEGPSILRIQQVVRGDSAAYFCASSPGTRTAGETQYFGPGTRLLVL.

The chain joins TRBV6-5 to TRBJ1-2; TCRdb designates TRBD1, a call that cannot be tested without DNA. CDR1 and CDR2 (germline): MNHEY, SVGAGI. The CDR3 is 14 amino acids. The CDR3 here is CASSYQGGGYGYTF.